These 9 T cell receptor beta chains share one sample of origin, sequenced in a study of blood T cell repertoires in COVID-19. The method was immunoSEQ multiplex PCR; TCRdb's version includes in-frame clones alone and lacks a portion of them. The sample has 65,000 to 80,000 clones; roughly 90% are singletons. The sample comprised peripheral blood. The origin of the receptors is a man aged 50 to 59 with active COVID-19.

J is TRBJ2-7 and V is TRBV12-5; 8 nucleotides align to TRBD1. This CDR3 has 13 amino acids. The V gene end was trimmed by 4 bases and the J gene end by 6 bases; junction bases not matched to a gene: 5. CDR1 is LGHNT and CDR2 is FRNRAP in the germline V gene. The DNA of the CDR3 is TGTGCTAGTGGTTGGACAGGGTTGGGCGAGCAGTACTTC. This codes for CASGWTGLGEQYF. Supplemented by reference TRBV12-5 and TRBJ2-7, the full variable domain reads DARVTQTPRHKVTEMGQEVTMRCQPILGHNTVFWYRQTMMQGLELLAYFRNRAPLDDSGMPKDRFSAEMPDATLATLKIQPSEPRDSAVYFCASGWTGLGEQYFGPGTRLTVT.

The chain recombines TRBV6-2 or TRBV6-3 with TRBJ2-1, with D maybe TRBD2 (5 bases). The V gene lost 0 bases and the J gene lost 8 bases, with 8 bases spanning the gap. Germline CDR1 reads MNHEY; CDR2 reads SVGEGT. There are 13 residues in the CDR3. As DNA, the CDR3 is TGTGCCAGCAGTTACTCGGAGGAACATGAGCAGTTCTTC. As protein: CASSYSEEHEQFF.

This sequence joins TRBV11-2 and TRBJ1-1, with D perhaps TRBD1 (5 bases). V was shortened by 5 bases and J by 8 bases, with 15 bases between the two germline ends. The CDR3 has 13 residues. Germline V lookup: CDR1 SGHAT, CDR2 FQNNGV. The CDR3, as DNA: TGTGCCAGCAGCATTGGCGGGGGGATAGAAGCTTTCTTT. It specifies CASSIGGGIEAFF.

This clone has just one count. The DNA of the CDR3 is TGTGCCAGCAGCCTCCTGACTAGCGGAACAGATACGCAGTATTTT. Its protein product is CASSLLTSGTDTQYF. The chain uses TRBV5-6 and TRBJ2-3; 9 bases map to TRBD2. CDR1 and CDR2 from the germline V gene are SGHDT and YYEEEE. With V trimmed by 4 bases and J by 3 bases, 6 bases remained unmatched. CDR3 size: 15 residues.

V gene TRBV4-3 combines with J gene TRBJ1-4; D remains unclear. Germline CDR1 reads LGHNA; CDR2 reads YSLEER. With 0 bases removed from V and 0 bases from J, the gap between germline ends came to 8 bases. CDR3 length: 16 residues. CDR3 in amino acids: CASSQEAVSTNEKLFF. CDR3 DNA sequence: TGCGCCAGCAGCCAAGAGGCAGTCTCAACTAATGAAAAACTGTTTTTT.

This chain uses TRBV14 with TRBJ1-2; D remains ambiguous. This CDR3 is built from 13 residues. V shed 4 bases and J shed 3 bases, with 9 bases lying between them. Germline assignment: CDR1 SGHDN and CDR2 FVKESK. The CDR3 sequence: CASSPQRDYGYTF. CDR3 DNA sequence: TGTGCCAGCAGCCCACAGAGGGACTATGGCTACACCTTC.

The CDR3 nucleotides are TGTGCCAGCAGCCAGATAGGACAGGGCGGCACTGAAGCTTTCTTT. Amino acids: CASSQIGQGGTEAFF. This chain uses TRBV3-1 (or the pseudogene TRBV3-2) with TRBJ1-1; 8 bases line up with TRBD1. The J segment lost 4 bases and the V segment lost 3 bases, leaving 7 bases of the junction unmatched. Germline V gene lookup returns CDR1 LGHDT and CDR2 YNNKEL (reference sequence). The CDR3 runs to 15 residues.

The V gene is TRBV5-1, the J gene TRBJ1-1; D uncertain. Per the germline V gene, CDR1 is SGHRS and CDR2 is YFSETQ. V gave up 0 bases and J gave up 4 bases, with 7 bases separating them. CDR3 length equals 13 residues. The CDR3 reads CASSLGGGTEAFF. The CDR3 coding sequence is TGCGCCAGCAGCTTGGGGGGAGGCACTGAAGCTTTCTTT.

The chain recombines TRBV5-6 with TRBJ1-2; D remains unclear. The CDR3 extends over 14 amino acids. Looked up from germline, CDR1 is SGHDT and CDR2 is YYEEEE. V gave up 5 bases and J gave up 2 bases, with 13 bases separating them. The CDR3 coding sequence is TGTGCCAGCAGTAATATGGGCCAGAACTATGGCTACACCTTC. The encoded protein is CASSNMGQNYGYTF. Full variable domain (rest looked up from reference TRBV5-6 and TRBJ1-2): DAGVTQSPTHLIKTRGQQVTLRCSPKSGHDTVSWYQQALGQGPQFIFQYYEEEERQRGNFPDRFSGHQFPNYSSELNVNALLLGDSALYLCASSNMGQNYGYTFGSGTRLTVV.